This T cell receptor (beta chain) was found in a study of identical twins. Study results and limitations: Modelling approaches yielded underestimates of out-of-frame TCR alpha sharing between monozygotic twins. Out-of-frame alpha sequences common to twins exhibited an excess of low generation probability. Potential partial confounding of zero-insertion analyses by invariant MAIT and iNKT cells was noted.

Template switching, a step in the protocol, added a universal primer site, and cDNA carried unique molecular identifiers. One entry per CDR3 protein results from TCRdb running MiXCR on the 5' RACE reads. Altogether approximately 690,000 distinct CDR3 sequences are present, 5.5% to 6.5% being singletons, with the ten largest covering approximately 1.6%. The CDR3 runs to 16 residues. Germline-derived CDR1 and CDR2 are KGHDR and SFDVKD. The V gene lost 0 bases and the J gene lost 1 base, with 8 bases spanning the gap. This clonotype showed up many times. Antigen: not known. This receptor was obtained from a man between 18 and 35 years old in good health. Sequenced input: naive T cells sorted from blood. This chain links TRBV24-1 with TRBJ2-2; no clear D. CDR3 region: CATSDLLRGNTGELFF. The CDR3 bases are TGTGCCACCAGTGATTTGCTAAGAGGGAACACCGGGGAGCTGTTTTTT.